The 4 T cell receptor beta chains in this list originate from one sample, sequenced in a study of T cells after yellow fever vaccination. TCRdb called the 5' RACE reads again in MiXCR, with one record for every CDR3 protein. The top ten clones hold 16% of a sample with approximately 96,000 distinct CDR3 sequences, over 8% of them seen once. The specimen was CD8+ T cells not binding an NS4B(214-222) dextramer, sorted from PBMCs, collected roughly 14 days after the first yellow fever vaccination. These receptors came from a man younger than 30 who received the YFV17D yellow fever vaccine.

The rearrangement links TRBV2 to TRBJ2-4, with a weak D call TRBD2 (6 bases). Looked up from germline, CDR1 is SNHLY and CDR2 is FYNNEI. Trimming removed 4 bases from V and 1 base from J, with 14 bases in between. This CDR3 contains 16 residues. CDR3 sequence reads: CASSGGWRVAKNIQYF. The CDR3 nucleotides are TGTGCCAGCAGTGGGGGGTGGAGGGTGGCCAAAAACATTCAGTACTTC.

Comments on this clonotype: One base away lies a much larger clone, so this may be a sequencing read error. The rearrangement joins TRBV12-3 or TRBV12-4 to TRBJ2-7, with D possibly being TRBD1 (5 bases). The germline V and J ends were trimmed by 3 bases and 5 bases, with 14 bases remaining between them. The CDR3 runs to 14 residues. CDR3 sequence reads: CASSLSRGSNEQYF. The CDR3 coding sequence is TGTGCCAGCAGTTTGTCAAGGGGTAGCAACGAGCAGTACTTC.

The chain links TRBV6-5 to TRBJ2-1; no reliable D call. Looked up from germline, CDR1 is MNHEY and CDR2 is SVGAGI. V lost 5 bases to trimming and J lost 5 bases, with 13 bases between them. This CDR3 is 14 amino acids long. The CDR3 nucleotides are TGTGCCAGCAGTCGCTCGCTCCCGAACAATGAGCAGTTCTTC. Translation: CASSRSLPNNEQFF.

At least ten counts were recorded for this clonotype. The gene calls are TRBV5-1 and TRBJ1-4; D gene uncertain. V gave up 3 bases and J gave up 5 bases, with 14 bases separating them. This CDR3 comprises 15 residues. Germline CDR1 SGHRS, CDR2 YFSETQ. The CDR3 DNA follows: TGCGCCAGCAGCTCTCCCGATCTGTCCAATGAAAAACTGTTTTTT. Encoded protein: CASSSPDLSNEKLFF. The variable domain in full, completed from reference TRBV5-1 and TRBJ1-4, reads KAGVTQTPRYLIKTRGQQVTLSCSPISGHRSVSWYQQTPGQGLQFLFEYFSETQRNKGNFPGRFSGRQFSNSRSEMNVSTLELGDSALYLCASSSPDLSNEKLFFGSGTQLSVL.